Ten or more counts support the clone carrying this T cell receptor (beta chain). The antigen is undetermined. These data originate in a study of CD8 T cells in ankylosing spondylitis. Findings and limits, study-wide: Those disease-linked clones were CD8+; they were also relatively rare in peripheral blood. Seemingly distinctive of ankylosing spondylitis blood was a TCR beta motif formed by eight highly homologous variants. Matched ankylosing spondylitis synovial fluid reportedly showed significant enrichment of disease-linked clones.

Library preparation for TCR beta used quantitative 5'-RACE with molecular barcodes. TCRdb reprocessed the 5' RACE reads via MiXCR and lists one record per CDR3 protein. The profile shows 39,000 or so distinct CDR3 sequences, roughly 3.1% of them singletons. The V end lost 4 bases, the J end lost 2 bases, and 8 bases lay between the germline ends. From germline, CDR1 is SGDLS and CDR2 YYNGEE. The CDR3 spans 13 residues. The specimen sequenced was blood, either unsorted or a sorted T cell fraction (not recorded which). This receptor was taken from a male donor with ankylosing spondylitis or in good health (not recorded which). The chain couples TRBV9 to TRBJ2-3; D uncertain. The CDR3 nucleotides read TGTGCCAGCAGCCCCCGCATCACAGATACGCAGTATTTT. Translating gives CASSPRITDTQYF.